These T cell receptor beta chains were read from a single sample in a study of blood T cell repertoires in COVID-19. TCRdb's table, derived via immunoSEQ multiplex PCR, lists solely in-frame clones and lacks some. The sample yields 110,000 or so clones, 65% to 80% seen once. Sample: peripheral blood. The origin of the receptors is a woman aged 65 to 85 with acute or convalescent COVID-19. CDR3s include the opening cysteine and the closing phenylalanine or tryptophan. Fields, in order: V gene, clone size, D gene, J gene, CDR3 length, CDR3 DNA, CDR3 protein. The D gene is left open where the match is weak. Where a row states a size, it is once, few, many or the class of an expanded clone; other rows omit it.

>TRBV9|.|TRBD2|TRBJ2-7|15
TGTGCCAGCACCGAAGCCGGGACTAGCGGTGAGGAGCAGTACTTC
CASTEAGTSGEEQYF
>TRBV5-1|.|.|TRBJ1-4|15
TGCGCCAGCAGCTCGCAGACTAACACTAATGAAAAACTGTTTTTT
CASSSQTNTNEKLFF
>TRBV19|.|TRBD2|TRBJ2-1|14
TGTGCCAGTAAGGCTAGCGGGGATTACAATGAGCAGTTCTTC
CASKASGDYNEQFF
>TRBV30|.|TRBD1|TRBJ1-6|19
TGTGCCTGGAGTTCTACGGGGACAGGGGGAATATTCGATAATTCACCCCTCCACTTT
CAWSSTGTGGIFDNSPLHF
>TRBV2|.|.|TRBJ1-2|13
TGTGCCAGCAGTGAGAACAGTGACTATGGCTACACCTTC
CASSENSDYGYTF
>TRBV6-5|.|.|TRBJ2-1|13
TGTGCCAGCAGTTATGCGGGTTACAATGAGCAGTTCTTC
CASSYAGYNEQFF
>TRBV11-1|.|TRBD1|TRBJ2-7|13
TGTGCCAGCAGCTCGGACAGGGGGTGGGAGCAGTACTTC
CASSSDRGWEQYF
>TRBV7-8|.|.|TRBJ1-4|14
TGTGCCAGCAGCTTAGGCGTTGTCGAAGAAAAACTGTTTTTT
CASSLGVVEEKLFF
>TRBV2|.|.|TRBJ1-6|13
TGTGCCAGCAGGACAGCCGGGAATTCACCCCTCCACTTT
CASRTAGNSPLHF
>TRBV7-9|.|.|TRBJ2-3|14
TGTGCCAGCACCCCAACCGGTAGTGCAGATACGCAGTATTTT
CASTPTGSADTQYF
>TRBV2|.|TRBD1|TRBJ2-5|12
TGTGCCAGTATAGGGGGCTACGAGACCCAGTACTTC
CASIGGYETQYF
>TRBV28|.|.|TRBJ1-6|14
TGTGCCAGCAGTATAGGAATCCCGGGGTCACCCCTCCACTTT
CASSIGIPGSPLHF
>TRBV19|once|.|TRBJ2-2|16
TGTGCCAGTAGTATGCAGGGAGGTAGTTTAACCGGGGAGCTGTTTTTT
CASSMQGGSLTGELFF
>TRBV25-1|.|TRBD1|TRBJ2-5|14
TGTGCCAGCAGTGATCCCAGGGGGCGGGAGACCCAGTACTTC
CASSDPRGRETQYF
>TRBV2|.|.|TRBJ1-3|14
TGTGCCAGCAGCCCGGAGAGGTTTGGAAACACCATATATTTT
CASSPERFGNTIYF
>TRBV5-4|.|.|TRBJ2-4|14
TGTGCCAGCAGCTTGGTGGGGGGTGACGGGATTCAGTACTTC
CASSLVGGDGIQYF
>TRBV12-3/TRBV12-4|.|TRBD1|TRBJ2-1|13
TGTGCCAGCATGATGACTGGGACAGGGAAGAAGTTCTTC
CASMMTGTGKKFF
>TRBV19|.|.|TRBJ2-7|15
TGTGCCAGTTCGAGTAGCAGGGTTATGTTAAGCGAGCAGTACTTC
CASSSSRVMLSEQYF
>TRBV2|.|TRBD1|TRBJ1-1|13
TGTGCCAGCGAGGGACAGGGAGGGACTGAAGCTTTCTTT
CASEGQGGTEAFF
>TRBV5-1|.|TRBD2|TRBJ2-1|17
TGCGCCAGCAGCAGCCGACTAGCGGGCCTGACCTACAATGAGCAGTTCTTC
CASSSRLAGLTYNEQFF
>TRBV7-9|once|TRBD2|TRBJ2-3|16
TGTGCCAGCAGCCCCACGGCAGCGGGGGGGGCAGATACGCAGTATTTT
CASSPTAAGGADTQYF
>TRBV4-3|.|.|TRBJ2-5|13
TGCGCCAGCAGCCGGGACTTTCAAGAGACCCAGTACTTC
CASSRDFQETQYF
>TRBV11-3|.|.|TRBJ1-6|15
TGTGCCAGCATCCAGATAGGGGCCTTCAATTCACCCCTCCACTTT
CASIQIGAFNSPLHF
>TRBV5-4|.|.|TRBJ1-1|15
TGTGCCAGCAGCTTCTTAACAACAATGAACACTGAAGCTTTCTTT
CASSFLTTMNTEAFF
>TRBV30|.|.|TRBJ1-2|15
TGTGCCTCCCCAGTTGCAGGGCCTACTAACTATGGCTACACCTTC
CASPVAGPTNYGYTF
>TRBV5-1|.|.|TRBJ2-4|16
TGCGCCAGCAGCCCTACACCATCATCCTCCGGGGACATTCAGTACTTC
CASSPTPSSSGDIQYF
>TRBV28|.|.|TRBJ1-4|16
TGTGCCGGACGGCGTGGGGGGGCGACCCGGGAGGGAAAACTGTTTTTT
CAGRRGGATREGKLFF
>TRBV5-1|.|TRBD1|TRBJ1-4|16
TGCGCCAGCAGCTTGGGGGGACAGGGGACGAGAGAAAAACTGTTTTTT
CASSLGGQGTREKLFF
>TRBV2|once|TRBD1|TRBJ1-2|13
TGTGCCAGCAGGACAGGGGTCCACTATGGCTACACCTTC
CASRTGVHYGYTF
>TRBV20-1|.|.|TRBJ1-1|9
TGCAGTGCCGGACAGTTGGCTTTCTTT
CSAGQLAFF
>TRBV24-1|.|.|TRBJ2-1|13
TGTGCCACCAGTGATCCGGGGACAAATGAGCAGTTCTTC
CATSDPGTNEQFF
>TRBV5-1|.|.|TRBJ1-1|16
TGCGCCAGCAGCTTGTCCCGGGTTGCAACAAGCACTGAAGCTTTCTTT
CASSLSRVATSTEAFF
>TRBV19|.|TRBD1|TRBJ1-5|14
TGTGCCAGTAGTCCGGGGACAGGGGTAAAGCCCCAGCATTTT
CASSPGTGVKPQHF
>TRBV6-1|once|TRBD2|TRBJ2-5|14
TGTGCCAGCAGTGGAGCGGGGGCCGGGGAGACCCAGTACTTC
CASSGAGAGETQYF
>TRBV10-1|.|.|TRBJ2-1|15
TGCGCCAGCAGTCAAACAGGTTTTGGCGTCGATGAGCAGTTCTTC
CASSQTGFGVDEQFF
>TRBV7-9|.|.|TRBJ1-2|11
TGTGCCAGCAGCTTGACAGGTGGCTACACCTTC
CASSLTGGYTF
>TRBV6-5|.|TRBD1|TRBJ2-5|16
TGTGCCAGCAGTTACTCGACACACAGGGGTCCAGAGACCCAGTACTTC
CASSYSTHRGPETQYF
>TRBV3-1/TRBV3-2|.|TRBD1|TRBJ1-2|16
TGTGCCAGCAGCGCCCGGGACAGGGTTCCCGAAGGTCTCTACACCTTC
CASSARDRVPEGLYTF
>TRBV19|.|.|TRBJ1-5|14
TGTGCCAGTAGTATTAGGAGGGAAAATCAGCCCCAGCATTTT
CASSIRRENQPQHF
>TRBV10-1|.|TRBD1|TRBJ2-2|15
TGCGCCAGCCGGGGACAGGGAGAAGGCACCGGGGAGCTGTTTTTT
CASRGQGEGTGELFF
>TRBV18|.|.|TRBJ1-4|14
TGTGCCAGCTCACCACCGACAGAGAGGGAAAAACTGTTTTTT
CASSPPTEREKLFF
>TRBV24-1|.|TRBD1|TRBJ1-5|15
TGTGCCACCAGTGACCAGACAGGGGGCAGCCAGCCCCAGCATTTT
CATSDQTGGSQPQHF
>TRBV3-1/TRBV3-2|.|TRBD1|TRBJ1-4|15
TGTGCCAGCAGCCCTACAGGGGCGATAGGTGAAAAACTGTTTTTT
CASSPTGAIGEKLFF
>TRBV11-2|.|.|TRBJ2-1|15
TGTGCCAGCAGCTTCCTCCCGGAGGTCTACAATGAGCAGTTCTTC
CASSFLPEVYNEQFF
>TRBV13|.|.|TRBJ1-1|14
TGTGCCAGCAGCTCACTGGGCCGCTCAACTGAAGCTTTCTTT
CASSSLGRSTEAFF
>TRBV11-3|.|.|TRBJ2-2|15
TGTGCCAGCAGCCAGGGCTTGCGGGGCACCGGGGAGCTGTTTTTT
CASSQGLRGTGELFF
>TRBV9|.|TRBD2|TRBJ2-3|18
TGTGCCAGCAGCGTAGCTGCGGGTAGCGGGGTGAGGGCAGATACGCAGTATTTT
CASSVAAGSGVRADTQYF
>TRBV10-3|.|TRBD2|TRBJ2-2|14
TGTGCCATCAGAGCAAATGGACTAGCCGGGGAGCTGTTTTTT
CAIRANGLAGELFF
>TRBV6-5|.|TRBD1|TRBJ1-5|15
TGTGCCAGACATACAGGGGGACGAGGCAATCAGCCCCAGCATTTT
CARHTGGRGNQPQHF
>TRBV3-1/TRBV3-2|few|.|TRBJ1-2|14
TGTGCCAGCAGCCAACTCACAGGGTCCGGTGGCTACACCTTC
CASSQLTGSGGYTF
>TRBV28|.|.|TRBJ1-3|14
TGTGCCAGCAGTGGGACGGGGGCTGGAAACACCATATATTTT
CASSGTGAGNTIYF
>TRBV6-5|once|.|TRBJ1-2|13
TGTGCCAGCACCGACAGTCTTAACTATGGCTACACCTTC
CASTDSLNYGYTF
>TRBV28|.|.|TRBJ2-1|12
TGTGCCAGCAGTTTATTGAGCAGGGAGCAGTTCTTC
CASSLLSREQFF
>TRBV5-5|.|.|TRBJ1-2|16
TGTGCCAGCAGCTTACTCCGGGTACAGGGATTGGGTGGCTACACCTTC
CASSLLRVQGLGGYTF
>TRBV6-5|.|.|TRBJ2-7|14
TGTGCCAGCAGTCCGATGGGTGGATCGCGGGAGCAGTACTTC
CASSPMGGSREQYF
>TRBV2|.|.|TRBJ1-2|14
TGTGCCAGCAGTGAAGAACAGATTCCTTTAGGCTACACCTTC
CASSEEQIPLGYTF
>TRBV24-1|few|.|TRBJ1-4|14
TGTGCCACCAGTCCCGGACAGCCGAATGAAAAACTGTTTTTT
CATSPGQPNEKLFF
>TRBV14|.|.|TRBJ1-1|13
TGTGCCAGCAGCCCGGTCCCGAACACTGAAGCTTTCTTT
CASSPVPNTEAFF
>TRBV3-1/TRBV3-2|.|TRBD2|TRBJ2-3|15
TGTGCCAGCAGCCAGTGGACTAGCCCACCAGATACGCAGTATTTT
CASSQWTSPPDTQYF